A single sample gave rise to the 32 T cell receptor beta chains below, sequenced in a study of cytomegalovirus exposure and HLA in healthy donors. Repertoires were generated with immunoSEQ multiplex PCR, while TCRdb's copy carries only in-frame clones and drops some. This sample has about 56,000 clones, with around 90% found just once. Source material: PBMCs. The receptors shown here come from a man between 18 and 35 years old in good health and CMV-seronegative.

V usage is TRBV15 and J usage is TRBJ2-3, with D perhaps matching TRBD2 (6 bases). This CDR3 spans 13 amino acids. V was pared by 8 bases and J by 2 bases, with 11 bases between. Germline V gene lookup returns CDR1 LNHNV and CDR2 YYDKDF (reference sequence). The CDR3 coding sequence is TGTGCCACCCAGGGCGGGGTCACAGATACGCAGTATTTT. It specifies CATQGGVTDTQYF.

The chain uses TRBV5-6 and TRBJ2-7; 8 positions match TRBD1. V lost 3 bases, J lost 7 bases, and 18 bases stayed unmatched. This CDR3 region has 17 residues. Germline V gives CDR1 SGHDT, CDR2 YYEEEE. The CDR3 sequence is CASSSYYETGAWREQYF. The CDR3 DNA follows: TGTGCCAGCAGCTCCTACTACGAGACAGGGGCCTGGAGGGAGCAGTACTTC.

The chain is built from TRBV2 and TRBJ2-4; 8 bases fit TRBD2. Per the germline V gene, CDR1 is SNHLY and CDR2 is FYNNEI. This CDR3 region has 13 residues. V lost 3 bases, J lost 15 bases, and 10 bases stayed unmatched. Written as DNA, the CDR3 is TGTGCCAGCAGTGAGAGTTTGGGGCTAGCGGGGTACTTC. This translates into CASSESLGLAGYF.

This clone was counted once. This chain connects TRBV4-1 to TRBJ2-5; 9 positions agree with TRBD2. The CDR3 totals 17 residues. Looked up from germline, CDR1 is MGHRA and CDR2 is YSYEKL. V lost 0 bases, J lost 2 bases, and 7 bases stayed unmatched. The CDR3 sequence is CASSQDVASGIQETQYF. The CDR3 DNA sequence: TGCGCCAGCAGCCAAGATGTGGCTAGCGGGATTCAAGAGACCCAGTACTTC.

V and J are TRBV14 and TRBJ2-5; TRBD2 matches at 8 bases. CDR3 size: 16 residues. From germline, CDR1 is SGHDN and CDR2 FVKESK. Germline trimming cut 2 bases from V and 5 bases from J; bases unmatched to any gene: 10. The CDR3 spells CASSQISGRAFETQYF. For the CDR3, the DNA is TGTGCCAGCAGCCAAATTTCCGGGAGGGCCTTTGAGACCCAGTACTTC.

V usage is TRBV5-1 and J usage is TRBJ2-3, with D possibly TRBD2 on 6 matching bases. CDR3 size: 15 residues. CDR1 and CDR2 from the germline V gene are SGHRS and YFSETQ. The V end was cut by 3 bases, the J end by 0 bases, with 11 bases between. CDR3 bases: TGCGCCAGCAGCTCGATCGGGGGTAGCACAGATACGCAGTATTTT. Its translation is CASSSIGGSTDTQYF.

This chain joins TRBV7-2 and TRBJ2-1; TRBD1 aligns across 8 bases. From germline, CDR1 is SGHTA and CDR2 FQGNSA. With 5 bases clipped from V and 1 base from J, the junction kept 7 bases outside the gene matches. The CDR3 length is 16 residues. The CDR3 region has the DNA TGTGCCAGCAGCCCCGACAGGGGTTTATCCTACAATGAGCAGTTCTTC. It encodes CASSPDRGLSYNEQFF. The whole variable domain, filled in from reference TRBV7-2 and TRBJ2-1, reads GAGVSQSPSNKVTEKGKDVELRCDPISGHTALYWYRQSLGQGLEFLIYFQGNSAPDKSGLPSDRFSAERTGGSVSTLTIQRTQQEDSAVYLCASSPDRGLSYNEQFFGPGTRLTVL.

The chain combines TRBV11-2 with TRBJ2-5; 7 bases agree with TRBD2. With 3 bases clipped from V and 4 bases from J, the junction kept 5 bases outside the gene matches. Germline loops: CDR1 SGHAT, CDR2 FQNNGV. The CDR3 is 14 amino acids. The CDR3 sequence: CASSFLAGVETQYF. Written as DNA, the CDR3 is TGTGCCAGCAGCTTCCTCGCGGGAGTAGAGACCCAGTACTTC.

V usage is TRBV9 and J usage is TRBJ2-7, with D perhaps matching TRBD1 (6 bases). The CDR3 loop spans 12 amino acids. The germline CDR1 and CDR2 sequences are SGDLS and YYNGEE. Trimming cost V 3 bases and J 5 bases, with 9 bases left between them. The CDR3 reads CASSASGDEQYF. CDR3 DNA sequence: TGTGCCAGCAGCGCCTCAGGGGACGAGCAGTACTTC.

The count of this clone is one. The chain joins TRBV7-2 to TRBJ2-7; TRBD1 is a possible D gene (5 bases). Germline loops: CDR1 SGHTA, CDR2 FQGNSA. Trimming cost V 3 bases and J 5 bases, with 20 bases left between them. There are 16 residues in the CDR3. The CDR3 DNA sequence: TGTGCCAGCAGCTTCCAGCCTAACCACAGGACCCACGAGCAGTACTTC. Its protein product is CASSFQPNHRTHEQYF.

This chain links TRBV15 with TRBJ2-3, with a tentative D call TRBD2 (6 bases). The CDR3 has 13 amino acids. The ends were cut back, 8 bases at V and 0 bases at J, with 9 bases in the middle. The germline V gene encodes CDR1 LNHNV and CDR2 YYDKDF (reference sequence). The CDR3 DNA follows: TGTGCCACCTCGGGGAGGAGCACAGATACGCAGTATTTT. Residues: CATSGRSTDTQYF. The full variable domain, rest sourced from reference TRBV15 and TRBJ2-3, is DAMVIQNPRYQVTQFGKPVTLSCSQTLNHNVMYWYQQKSSQAPKLLFHYYDKDFNNEADTPDNFQSRRPNTSFCFLDIRSPGLGDTAMYLCATSGRSTDTQYFGPGTRLTVL.

V usage is TRBV7-2 and J usage is TRBJ1-1, with D uncertain. The CDR3 consists of 12 residues. CDR1 and CDR2 (germline): SGHTA, FQGNSA. V lost 3 bases and J lost 2, with 4 bases in between. The CDR3 reads CASSFSNTEAFF. CDR3 nucleotide sequence: TGTGCCAGCAGCTTCTCCAACACTGAAGCTTTCTTT.

The chain recombines TRBV28 with TRBJ1-2; 7 nucleotides line up with TRBD1. This CDR3 contains 14 residues. V shed 7 bases, J shed 7 bases, and the junction held 12 bases outside the gene matches. The germline V gene encodes CDR1 MDHEN and CDR2 SYDVKM. This CDR3 reads CASTASGQTSGYTF. CDR3 nucleotide sequence: TGTGCCAGCACTGCCTCGGGACAGACAAGTGGCTACACCTTC.

The V call is TRBV28, the J call TRBJ2-3, with 9 bases aligning to TRBD2. V lost 5 bases to trimming and J lost 0 bases; unmatched junction nucleotides: 9. CDR1 and CDR2 (germline): MDHEN, SYDVKM. CDR3 size: 17 residues. The CDR3 nucleotides are TGTGCCAGCAGTCTGCCCCTAACTAGCGGGAGCACAGATACGCAGTATTTT. Its translation is CASSLPLTSGSTDTQYF.

The chain recombines TRBV4-3 with TRBJ2-5; no firm D call. The CDR3 spans 18 residues. Germline CDR1 LGHNA, CDR2 YSLEER. V was pared by 0 bases and J by 4 bases, with 21 bases between. The CDR3 loop is CASSQDISSGANGETQYF. Written as DNA, the CDR3 is TGCGCCAGCAGCCAAGATATTAGCTCGGGTGCTAATGGAGAGACCCAGTACTTC.

J is TRBJ1-1 and V is TRBV27, with 9 bases matching TRBD1. CDR1 is MNHEY, CDR2 SMNVEV, per germline (reference sequence). The CDR3 extends over 16 amino acids. With V trimmed by 0 bases and J by 5 bases, 7 bases remained unmatched. CDR3 in amino acids: CASSLSPGTGTTEAFF. The CDR3 DNA is TGTGCCAGCAGTTTATCCCCGGGGACAGGGACAACTGAAGCTTTCTTT.

Only one count was recorded for this clone. V gene TRBV5-4 combines with J gene TRBJ2-7; 11 bases line up with TRBD2. V trimming: 3 bases; J trimming: 7 bases; junction bases outside the gene matches: 18. Germline V gene lookup returns CDR1 SGHNT and CDR2 YYREEE (reference sequence). The CDR3 length is 18 residues. In DNA form, the CDR3 reads TGTGCCAGCAGCTGGGGGGTAGCGGGAGGGCTCCCGGCTGGGGAGCAGTACTTC. It specifies CASSWGVAGGLPAGEQYF.

This chain uses TRBV27 with TRBJ2-1; a possible D gene is TRBD2 (5 bases). The CDR3 runs 17 residues. The V end was cut by 5 bases, the J end by 0 bases, with 17 bases between. Germline assignment: CDR1 MNHEY and CDR2 SMNVEV (reference sequence). The CDR3 bases are TGTGCCAGCAGTAAAAACGAGGGTTTTAGCTCCTACAATGAGCAGTTCTTC. It translates to CASSKNEGFSSYNEQFF.

J is TRBJ1-2 and V is TRBV5-6; 9 bases are shared with TRBD1. After removal of 1 base from V and 8 bases from J, the junction contained 9 bases not matched to a gene. CDR3 length equals 15 residues. Germline assignment: CDR1 SGHDT and CDR2 YYEEEE. CDR3 bases: TGTGCCAGCAGCTTGCCGGGACAGGGTTTGAGCGGCTACACCTTC. Amino acid sequence: CASSLPGQGLSGYTF.

The V gene is TRBV27, the J gene TRBJ1-5; D may be TRBD1 (5 bases). The CDR3 length is 13 residues. From germline, CDR1 is MNHEY and CDR2 SMNVEV (reference sequence). Trimming pared 2 bases from V and 7 bases from J, leaving 9 bases between. CDR3: CASSLQGGQPQHF. The CDR3 bases are TGTGCCAGCAGTTTACAGGGAGGGCAGCCCCAGCATTTT.

The rearrangement uses TRBV20-1 and TRBJ1-1; D remains ambiguous. There are 11 residues in the CDR3. The germline gives CDR1 DFQATT, CDR2 SNEGSKA (reference sequence). V was shortened by 1 base and J by 7 bases, with 7 bases between the two germline ends. In DNA, the CDR3 is TGCAGTGCTAGAGGTGGAGGTGAAGCTTTCTTT. Translation: CSARGGGEAFF.

The V gene is TRBV6-5, the J gene TRBJ2-7; the D is unclear. This CDR3 has 14 residues. CDR1 and CDR2 from the germline V gene are MNHEY and SVGAGI. V was cut by 6 bases and J by 2 bases, with 14 bases left in between. This CDR3 is CASRSTAATYEQYF. DNA of the CDR3: TGTGCCAGCAGGTCGACTGCGGCAACCTACGAGCAGTACTTC.

This clone turned up a few times. The V and J genes are TRBV4-1 and TRBJ2-7; D perhaps matches TRBD2 (6 bases). CDR1 and CDR2 from the germline V gene are MGHRA and YSYEKL. The CDR3 spans 18 residues. V was cut by 4 bases and J by 1 base, with 23 bases left in between. The CDR3 nucleotides are TGCGCCAGCAGCCTCTACCAGCCGCTAGCGCTACTTTCCTACGAGCAGTACTTC. Translated: CASSLYQPLALLSYEQYF.

J is TRBJ2-1 and V is TRBV10-1, with TRBD2 matching over 11 bases. This CDR3 has 14 residues. Per the germline V gene, CDR1 is WNHNN and CDR2 is SYGVQD (reference sequence). Trimming took 5 bases from V and 13 from J; bases not matched to a gene: 10. In DNA, the CDR3 is TGCGCCAGCAGTACCCCCGGGACTAGCGGAACTCAGTTCTTC. Its protein is CASSTPGTSGTQFF.

This clone is a singleton in its sample. This chain links TRBV6-1 with TRBJ1-5, with TRBD1 as a possible D gene (5 bases). The germline V gene has CDR1 MNHNS and CDR2 SASEGT. The CDR3 length is 15 residues. The V gene lost 4 bases and the J gene lost 7 bases, with 17 bases spanning the gap. The CDR3, as DNA: TGTGCCAGCAGTGGGGGGGACGGGGCGGGGCAGCCCCAGCATTTT. It codes for CASSGGDGAGQPQHF.

This rearrangement joins TRBV6-1 to TRBJ2-1; D is uncertain. The germline CDR1 and CDR2 sequences are MNHNS and SASEGT. Trimming took off 2 bases at V and 4 bases at J, with 12 bases between the two ends. The CDR3 consists of 15 residues. CDR3 in DNA: TGTGCCAGCAGTGAAAATGGAGAAATTTACAATGAGCAGTTCTTC. Translation gives CASSENGEIYNEQFF.

The rearrangement joins TRBV9 to TRBJ2-3; 8 bases fit TRBD1. The CDR3 is 15 amino acids. Germline lookup yields CDR1 SGDLS and CDR2 YYNGEE. The V segment lost 3 bases and the J segment 2 bases; nucleotides outside the gene matches: 5. This CDR3 is CASSGGTGLTDTQYF. The CDR3 region has the DNA TGTGCCAGCAGCGGGGGGACAGGCCTCACAGATACGCAGTATTTT.

Note on this clone: Other DNA sequences in the same sample also yield this CDR3. The rearrangement uses TRBV7-2 and TRBJ2-7; 11 positions agree with TRBD2. This CDR3 has 16 residues. V dropped 1 base and J dropped 2; count of bases not matched to a gene: 4. The germline gives CDR1 SGHTA, CDR2 FQGNSA. Here the CDR3 reads CASSLGGTSGAYEQYF. The DNA for the CDR3 is TGTGCCAGCAGCTTAGGAGGGACTAGCGGAGCCTACGAGCAGTACTTC.

This clone was observed once. The chain combines TRBV27 with TRBJ2-1; 9 bases line up with TRBD2. The CDR3 runs to 15 residues. The J segment lost 4 bases and the V segment lost 6 bases, leaving 7 bases of the junction unmatched. From germline, CDR1 is MNHEY and CDR2 SMNVEV (reference sequence). CDR3 residues: CASSPLAGAYNEQFF. The DNA for the CDR3 is TGTGCCAGCAGCCCTTTAGCGGGAGCGTACAATGAGCAGTTCTTC.

This sequence joins TRBV19 and TRBJ2-1; tentative D call: TRBD2 (5 bases). This CDR3 is 13 amino acids long. Looked up from germline, CDR1 is LNHDA and CDR2 is SQIVND (reference sequence). The V gene lost 5 bases and the J gene lost 9 bases, with 14 bases spanning the gap. The CDR3 reads CASSGLAGGEQFF. The CDR3 DNA reads TGTGCCAGTAGTGGTTTGGCGGGTGGTGAGCAGTTCTTC.

The chain has TRBV9 and TRBJ2-1; D is possibly TRBD2 (6 bases). The CDR3 is made up of 15 amino acids. The germline V gene has CDR1 SGDLS and CDR2 YYNGEE. V shed 0 bases and J shed 5 bases, with 12 bases lying between them. The CDR3: CASSVEGSGNNEQFF. Written as DNA, the CDR3 is TGTGCCAGCAGCGTAGAAGGTAGCGGCAACAATGAGCAGTTCTTC.

This sequence joins TRBV6-5 and TRBJ1-3; 9 bases line up with TRBD1. In germline, CDR1 is MNHEY, CDR2 SVGAGI. V trimming: 5 bases; J trimming: 3 bases; junction bases outside the gene matches: 2. This CDR3 has 14 amino acids. The CDR3 DNA follows: TGTGCCAGCAGTGACAGGGGGTTTGGAAACACCATATATTTT. Protein sequence: CASSDRGFGNTIYF.